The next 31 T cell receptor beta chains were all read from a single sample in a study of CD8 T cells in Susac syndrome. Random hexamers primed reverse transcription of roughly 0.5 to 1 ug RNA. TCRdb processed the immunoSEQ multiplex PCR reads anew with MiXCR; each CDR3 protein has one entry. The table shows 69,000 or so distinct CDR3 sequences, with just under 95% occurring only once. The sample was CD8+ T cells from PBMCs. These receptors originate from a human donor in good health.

CDR3: CASKGKNTEAFF. CDR3 coding DNA: TGTGCCAGCAAAGGGAAGAACACTGAAGCTTTCTTT. This chain joins TRBV7-3 and TRBJ1-1; no clear D gene. The V gene's germline CDR1 is SGHTA and CDR2 FQGTGA. Trimming cost V 7 bases and J 1 base, with 7 bases left between them. This CDR3 region has 12 residues.

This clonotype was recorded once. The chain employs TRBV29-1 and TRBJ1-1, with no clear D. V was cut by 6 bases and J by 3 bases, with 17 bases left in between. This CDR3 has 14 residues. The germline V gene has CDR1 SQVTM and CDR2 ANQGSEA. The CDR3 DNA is TGCAGCGTCCACGGGGAGCTTGGGGACACTGAAGCTTTCTTT. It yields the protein CSVHGELGDTEAFF.

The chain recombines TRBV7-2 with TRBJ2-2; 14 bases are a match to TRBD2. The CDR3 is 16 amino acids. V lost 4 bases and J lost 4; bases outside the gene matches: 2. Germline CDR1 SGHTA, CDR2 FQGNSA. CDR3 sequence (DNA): TGTGCCAGCAGCTGGGGACTAGCGGGGGCCACCGGGGAGCTGTTTTTT. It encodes CASSWGLAGATGELFF.

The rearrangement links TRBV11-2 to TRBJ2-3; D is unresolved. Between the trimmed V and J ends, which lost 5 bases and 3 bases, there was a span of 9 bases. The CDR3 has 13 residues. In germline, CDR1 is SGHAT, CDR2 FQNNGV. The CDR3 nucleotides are TGTGCCAGCAGCCAAGGAAAGACAGATACGCAGTATTTT. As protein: CASSQGKTDTQYF.

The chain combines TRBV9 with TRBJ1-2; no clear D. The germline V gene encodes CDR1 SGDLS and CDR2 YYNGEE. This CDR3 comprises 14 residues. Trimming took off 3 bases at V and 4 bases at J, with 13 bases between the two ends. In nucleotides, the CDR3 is TGTGCCAGCAGCGCAGAAAGGCGTCCCTATGGCTACACCTTC. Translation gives CASSAERRPYGYTF.

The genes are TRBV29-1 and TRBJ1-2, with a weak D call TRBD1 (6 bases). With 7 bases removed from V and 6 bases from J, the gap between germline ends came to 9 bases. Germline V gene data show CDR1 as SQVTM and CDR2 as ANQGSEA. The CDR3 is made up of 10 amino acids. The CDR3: CSAYRDGYTF. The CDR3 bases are TGCAGCGCGTACAGGGATGGCTACACCTTC.

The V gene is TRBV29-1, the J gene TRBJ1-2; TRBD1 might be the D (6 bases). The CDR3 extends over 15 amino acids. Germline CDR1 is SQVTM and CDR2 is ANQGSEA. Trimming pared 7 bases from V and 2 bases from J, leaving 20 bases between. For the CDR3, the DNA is TGCAGCGGGGAAAAGGTGGGGACAACGAACTATGGCTACACCTTC. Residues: CSGEKVGTTNYGYTF.

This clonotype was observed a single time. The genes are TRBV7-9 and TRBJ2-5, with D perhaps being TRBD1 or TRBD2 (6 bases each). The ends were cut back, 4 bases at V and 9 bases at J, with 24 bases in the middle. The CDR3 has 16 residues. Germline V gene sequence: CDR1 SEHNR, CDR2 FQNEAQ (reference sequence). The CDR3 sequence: CASSSLRSGGVVAQYF. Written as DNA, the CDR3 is TGTGCCAGCAGCTCACTTAGGTCCGGGGGCGTAGTGGCCCAGTACTTC.

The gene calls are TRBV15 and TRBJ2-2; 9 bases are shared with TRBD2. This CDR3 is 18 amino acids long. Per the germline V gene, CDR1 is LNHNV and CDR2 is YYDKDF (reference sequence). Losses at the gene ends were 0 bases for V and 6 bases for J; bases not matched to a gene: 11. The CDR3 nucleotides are TGTGCCACCAGCAGAGATCAGGCGGGGGGGCCTTTCGCCGGGGAGCTGTTTTTT. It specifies CATSRDQAGGPFAGELFF. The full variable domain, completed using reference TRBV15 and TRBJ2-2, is DAMVIQNPRYQVTQFGKPVTLSCSQTLNHNVMYWYQQKSSQAPKLLFHYYDKDFNNEADTPDNFQSRRPNTSFCFLDIRSPGLGDTAMYLCATSRDQAGGPFAGELFFGEGSRLTVL.

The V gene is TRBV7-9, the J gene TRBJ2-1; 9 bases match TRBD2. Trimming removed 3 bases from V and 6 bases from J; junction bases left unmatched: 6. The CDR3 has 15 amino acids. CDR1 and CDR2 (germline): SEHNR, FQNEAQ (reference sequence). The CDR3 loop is CASSFSGGLSNEQFF. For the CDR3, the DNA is TGTGCCAGCAGCTTTAGCGGGGGACTTTCCAATGAGCAGTTCTTC.

CDR3 protein: CASDWGDQLTDTQYF. The CDR3 DNA reads as TGTGCCAGCGATTGGGGTGACCAACTCACAGATACGCAGTATTTT. This chain connects TRBV2 to TRBJ2-3; unclear D gene. This CDR3 has 15 residues. Trimming stripped 8 bases from V and 2 bases from J, with 17 bases between. Germline loops: CDR1 SNHLY, CDR2 FYNNEI. Full variable domain (remainder filled in from reference TRBV2 and TRBJ2-3): EPEVTQTPSHQVTQMGQEVILRCVPISNHLYFYWYRQILGQKVEFLVSFYNNEISEKSEIFDDQFSVERPDGSNFTLKIRSTKLEDSAMYFCASDWGDQLTDTQYFGPGTRLTVL.

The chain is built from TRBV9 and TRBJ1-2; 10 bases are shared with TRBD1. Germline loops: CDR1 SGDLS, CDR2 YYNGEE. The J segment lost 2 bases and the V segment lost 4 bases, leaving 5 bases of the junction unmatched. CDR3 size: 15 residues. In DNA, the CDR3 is TGTGCCAGCAGCCCTTCGACAGGGGGCAACTATGGCTACACCTTC. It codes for CASSPSTGGNYGYTF.

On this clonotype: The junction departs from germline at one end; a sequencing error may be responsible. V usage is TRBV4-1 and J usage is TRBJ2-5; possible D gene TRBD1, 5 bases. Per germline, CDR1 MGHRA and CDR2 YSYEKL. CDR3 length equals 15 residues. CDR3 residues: CASSQTPGNQETQYF. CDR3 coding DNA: TGCGCCAGCAGCCAAACGCCAGGGAACCAAGAGACCCAGTATTTC.

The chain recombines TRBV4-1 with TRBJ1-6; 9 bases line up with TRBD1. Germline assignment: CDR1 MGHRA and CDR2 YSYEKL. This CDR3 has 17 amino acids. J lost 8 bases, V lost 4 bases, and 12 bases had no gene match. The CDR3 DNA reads TGCGCCAGCAGCCGAACCCCGGACAGGGGCGAGCATTCACCCCTCCACTTT. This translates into CASSRTPDRGEHSPLHF.

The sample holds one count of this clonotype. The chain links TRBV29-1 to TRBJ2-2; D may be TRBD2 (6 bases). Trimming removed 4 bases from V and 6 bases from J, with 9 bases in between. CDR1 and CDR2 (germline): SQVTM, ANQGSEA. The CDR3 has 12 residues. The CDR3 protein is CSVAEGSGELFF. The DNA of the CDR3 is TGCAGCGTTGCGGAGGGGTCCGGGGAGCTGTTTTTT.

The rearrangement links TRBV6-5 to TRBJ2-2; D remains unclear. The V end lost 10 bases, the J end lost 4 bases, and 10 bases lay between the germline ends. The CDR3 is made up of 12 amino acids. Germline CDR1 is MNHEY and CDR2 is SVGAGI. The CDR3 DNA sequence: TGTGCCACCCAAGGATCCACCGGGGAGCTGTTTTTT. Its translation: CATQGSTGELFF.

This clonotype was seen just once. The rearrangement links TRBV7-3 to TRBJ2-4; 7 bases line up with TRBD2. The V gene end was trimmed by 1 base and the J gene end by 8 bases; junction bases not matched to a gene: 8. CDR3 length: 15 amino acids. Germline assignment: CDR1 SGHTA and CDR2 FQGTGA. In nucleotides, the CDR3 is TGTGCCAGCAGCTTAATTCGCGGGAGTCGGGACATTCAGTACTTC. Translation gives CASSLIRGSRDIQYF.

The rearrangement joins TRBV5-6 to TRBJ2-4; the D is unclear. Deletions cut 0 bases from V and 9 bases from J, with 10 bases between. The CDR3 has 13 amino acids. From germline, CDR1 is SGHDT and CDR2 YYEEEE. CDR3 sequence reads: CASSLGPPSIQYF. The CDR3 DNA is TGTGCCAGCAGCTTGGGCCCCCCAAGCATTCAGTACTTC.

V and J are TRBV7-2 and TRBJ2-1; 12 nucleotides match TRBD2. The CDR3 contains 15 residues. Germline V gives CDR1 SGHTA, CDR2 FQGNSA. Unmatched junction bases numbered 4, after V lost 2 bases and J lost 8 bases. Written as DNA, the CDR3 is TGTGCCAGCAGCTTAACTAGCGGGGGGCAGGATGAGCAGTTCTTC. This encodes CASSLTSGGQDEQFF.

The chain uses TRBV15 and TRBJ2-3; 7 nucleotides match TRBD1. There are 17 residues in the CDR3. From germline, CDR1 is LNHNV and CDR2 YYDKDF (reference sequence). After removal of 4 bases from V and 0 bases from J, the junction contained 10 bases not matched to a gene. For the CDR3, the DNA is TGTGCCACCAGCAAAGACAGGGAAGGGTTTAGCACAGATACGCAGTATTTT. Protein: CATSKDREGFSTDTQYF.

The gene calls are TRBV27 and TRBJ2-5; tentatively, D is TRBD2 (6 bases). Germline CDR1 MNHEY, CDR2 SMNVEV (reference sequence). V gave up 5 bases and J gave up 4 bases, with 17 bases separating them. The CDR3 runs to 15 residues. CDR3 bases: TGTGCCAGCAGTGCCCCCCGGGCCGGGGGAGAGACCCAGTACTTC. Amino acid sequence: CASSAPRAGGETQYF.

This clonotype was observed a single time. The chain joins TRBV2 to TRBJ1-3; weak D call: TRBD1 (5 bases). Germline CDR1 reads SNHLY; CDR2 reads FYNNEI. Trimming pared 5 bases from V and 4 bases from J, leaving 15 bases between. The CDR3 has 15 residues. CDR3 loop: CASSPTLGGGNTIYF. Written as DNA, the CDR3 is TGTGCCAGCAGTCCCACTCTCGGGGGAGGAAACACCATATATTTT.

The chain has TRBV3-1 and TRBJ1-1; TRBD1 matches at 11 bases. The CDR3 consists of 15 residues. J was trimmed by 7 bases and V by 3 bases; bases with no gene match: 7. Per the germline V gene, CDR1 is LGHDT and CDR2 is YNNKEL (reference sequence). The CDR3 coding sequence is TGTGCCAGCAGCCACTCCGGGACAGGGGGGGGTGAAGCTTTCTTT. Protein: CASSHSGTGGGEAFF.

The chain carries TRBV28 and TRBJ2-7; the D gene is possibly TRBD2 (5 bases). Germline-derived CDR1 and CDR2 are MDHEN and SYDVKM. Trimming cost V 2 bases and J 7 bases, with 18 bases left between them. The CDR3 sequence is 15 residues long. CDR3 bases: TGTGCCAGCAGTTTAACAGACCCCCTCTCGGGGGAGCAGTACTTC. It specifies CASSLTDPLSGEQYF.

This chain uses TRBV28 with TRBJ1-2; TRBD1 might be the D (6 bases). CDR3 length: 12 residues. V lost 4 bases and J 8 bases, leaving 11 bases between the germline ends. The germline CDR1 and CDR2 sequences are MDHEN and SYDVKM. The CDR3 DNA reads TGTGCCAGCAGTTCACAGGGTTACGGCTACACCTTC. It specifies CASSSQGYGYTF.

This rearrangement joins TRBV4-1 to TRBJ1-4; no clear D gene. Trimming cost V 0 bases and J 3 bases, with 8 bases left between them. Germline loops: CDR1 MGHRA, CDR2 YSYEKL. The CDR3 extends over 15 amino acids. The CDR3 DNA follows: TGCGCCAGCAGCCAAGAACCCCGAGCTAATGAAAAACTGTTTTTT. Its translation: CASSQEPRANEKLFF.

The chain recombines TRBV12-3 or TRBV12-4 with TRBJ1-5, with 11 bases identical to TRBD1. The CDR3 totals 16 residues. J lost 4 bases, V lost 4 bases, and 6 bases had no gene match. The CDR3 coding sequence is TGTGCCAGCAGTTCCTTGGACAGGGGGCTGAATCAGCCCCAGCATTTT. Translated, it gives CASSSLDRGLNQPQHF.

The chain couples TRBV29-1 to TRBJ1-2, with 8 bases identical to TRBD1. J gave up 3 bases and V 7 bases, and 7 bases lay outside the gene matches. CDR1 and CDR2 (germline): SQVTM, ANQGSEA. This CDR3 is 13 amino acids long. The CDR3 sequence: CSGKGQGDYGYTF. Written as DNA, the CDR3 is TGCAGCGGGAAAGGACAGGGAGACTATGGCTACACCTTC. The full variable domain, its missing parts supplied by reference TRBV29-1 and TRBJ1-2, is SAVISQKPSRDICQRGTSLTIQCQVDSQVTMMFWYRQQPGQSLTLIATANQGSEATYESGFVIDKFPISRPNLTFSTLTVSNMSPEDSSIYLCSGKGQGDYGYTFGSGTRLTVV.

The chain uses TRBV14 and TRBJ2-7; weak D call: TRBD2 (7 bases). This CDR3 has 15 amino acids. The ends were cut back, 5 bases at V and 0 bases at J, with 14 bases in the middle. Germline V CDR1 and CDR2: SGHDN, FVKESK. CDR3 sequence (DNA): TGTGCCAGCAGCAAAGGGGGGGCATACTCCTACGAGCAGTACGTC. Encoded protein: CASSKGGAYSYEQYV.

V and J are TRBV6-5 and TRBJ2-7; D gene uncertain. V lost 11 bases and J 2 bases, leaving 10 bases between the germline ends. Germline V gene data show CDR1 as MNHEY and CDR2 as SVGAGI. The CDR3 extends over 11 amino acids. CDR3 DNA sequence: TGTGCCGGCCCTGTCGCCTACGAGCAGTACGTC. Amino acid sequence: CAGPVAYEQYV.

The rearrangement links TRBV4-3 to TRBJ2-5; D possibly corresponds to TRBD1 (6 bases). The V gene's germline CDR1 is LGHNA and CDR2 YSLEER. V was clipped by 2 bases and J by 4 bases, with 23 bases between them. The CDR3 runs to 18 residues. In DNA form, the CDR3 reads TGCGCCAGCAGCCAAAGGTTAACTTCGTACAGGGAATCAGAGACCCAGTACTTC. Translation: CASSQRLTSYRESETQYF.